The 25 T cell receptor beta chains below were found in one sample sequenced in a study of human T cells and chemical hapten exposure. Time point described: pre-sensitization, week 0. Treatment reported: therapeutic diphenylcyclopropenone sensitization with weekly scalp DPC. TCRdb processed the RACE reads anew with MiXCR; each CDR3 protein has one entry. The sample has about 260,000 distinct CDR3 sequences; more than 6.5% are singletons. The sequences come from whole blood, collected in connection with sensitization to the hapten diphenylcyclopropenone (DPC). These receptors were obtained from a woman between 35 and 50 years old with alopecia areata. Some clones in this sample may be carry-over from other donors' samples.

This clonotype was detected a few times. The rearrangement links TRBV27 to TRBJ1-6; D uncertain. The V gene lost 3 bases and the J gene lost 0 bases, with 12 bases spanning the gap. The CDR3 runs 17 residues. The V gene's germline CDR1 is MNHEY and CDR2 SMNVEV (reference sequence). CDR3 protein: CASSLSRNRSYNSPLHF. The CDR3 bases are TGTGCCAGCAGTTTGTCAAGGAACCGCTCCTATAATTCACCCCTCCACTTT.

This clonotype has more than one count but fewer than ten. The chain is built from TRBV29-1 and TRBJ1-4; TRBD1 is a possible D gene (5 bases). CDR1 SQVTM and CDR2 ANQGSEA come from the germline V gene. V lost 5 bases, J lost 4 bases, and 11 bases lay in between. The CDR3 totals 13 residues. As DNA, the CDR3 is TGCAGCGTTTCGGGACGGCTTAATGAAAAACTGTTTTTT. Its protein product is CSVSGRLNEKLFF. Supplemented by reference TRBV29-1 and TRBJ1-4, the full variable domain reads SAVISQKPSRDICQRGTSLTIQCQVDSQVTMMFWYRQQPGQSLTLIATANQGSEATYESGFVIDKFPISRPNLTFSTLTVSNMSPEDSSIYLCSVSGRLNEKLFFGSGTQLSVL.

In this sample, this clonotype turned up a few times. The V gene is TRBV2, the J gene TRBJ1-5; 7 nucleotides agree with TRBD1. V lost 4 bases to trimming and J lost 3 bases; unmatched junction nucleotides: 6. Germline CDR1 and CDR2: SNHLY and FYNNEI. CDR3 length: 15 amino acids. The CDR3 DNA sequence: TGTGCCAGCAGTGTTAGACAGGGCTTCAATCAGCCCCAGCATTTT. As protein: CASSVRQGFNQPQHF.

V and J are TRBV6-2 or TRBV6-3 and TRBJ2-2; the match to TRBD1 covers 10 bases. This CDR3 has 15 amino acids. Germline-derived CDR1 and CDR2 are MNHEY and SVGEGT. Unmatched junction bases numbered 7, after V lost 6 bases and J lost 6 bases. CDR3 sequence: CASSPGQGSPGELFF. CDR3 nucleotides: TGTGCCAGCAGCCCGGGACAGGGGTCTCCCGGGGAGCTGTTTTTT.

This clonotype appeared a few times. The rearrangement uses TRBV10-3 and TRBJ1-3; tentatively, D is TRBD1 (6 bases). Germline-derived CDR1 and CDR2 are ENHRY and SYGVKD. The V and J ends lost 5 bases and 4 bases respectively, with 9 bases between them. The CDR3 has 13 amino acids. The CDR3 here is CAISRQEGNTIYF. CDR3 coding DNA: TGTGCCATCAGTCGACAGGAGGGAAACACCATATATTTT.

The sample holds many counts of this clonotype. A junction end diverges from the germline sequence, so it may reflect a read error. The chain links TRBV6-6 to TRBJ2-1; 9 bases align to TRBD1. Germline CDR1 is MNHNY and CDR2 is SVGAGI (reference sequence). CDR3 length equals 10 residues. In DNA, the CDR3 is TGTGCCAGCAGTGGGACAGGGCAAATCTTC. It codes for CASSGTGQIF.

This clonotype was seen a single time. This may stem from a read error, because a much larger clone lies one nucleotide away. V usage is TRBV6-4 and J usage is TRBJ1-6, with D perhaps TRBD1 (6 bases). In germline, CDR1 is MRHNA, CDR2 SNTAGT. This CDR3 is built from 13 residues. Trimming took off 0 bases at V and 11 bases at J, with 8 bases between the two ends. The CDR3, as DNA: TGTGCCAGCAGTGACTCGGACAGTCCACCCCTCCACTTT. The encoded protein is CASSDSDSPPLHF.

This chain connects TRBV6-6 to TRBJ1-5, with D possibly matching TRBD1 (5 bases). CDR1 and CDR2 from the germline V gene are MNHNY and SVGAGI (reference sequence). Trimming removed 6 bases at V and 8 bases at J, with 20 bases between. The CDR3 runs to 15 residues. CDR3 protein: CASRPPPSVGEPQHF. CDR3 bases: TGTGCCAGCAGGCCTCCACCGTCAGTAGGGGAGCCCCAGCATTTT.

The CDR3 sequence is CASSLTTNTEAFF. The CDR3 bases are TGTGCCAGCAGCTTAACAACGAACACTGAAGCTTTCTTT. The rearrangement links TRBV7-8 to TRBJ1-1; no clear D gene. Between the trimmed V and J ends, which lost 2 bases and 1 base, there was a span of 5 bases. Germline CDR1 reads SGHVS; CDR2 reads FQNEAQ. The CDR3 covers 13 residues.

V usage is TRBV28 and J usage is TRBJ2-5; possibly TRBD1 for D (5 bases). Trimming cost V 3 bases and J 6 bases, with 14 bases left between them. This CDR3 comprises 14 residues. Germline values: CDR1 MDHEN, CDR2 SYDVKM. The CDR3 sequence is CASSFWGREKTQYF. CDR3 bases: TGTGCCAGCAGTTTTTGGGGCAGGGAAAAGACCCAGTACTTC.

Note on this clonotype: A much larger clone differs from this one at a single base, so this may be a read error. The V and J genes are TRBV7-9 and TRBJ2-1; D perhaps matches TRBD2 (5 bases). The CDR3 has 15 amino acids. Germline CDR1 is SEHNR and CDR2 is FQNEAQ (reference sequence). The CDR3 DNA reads TGTGCCAGCAGCTTAGGAGGAGCGGAGTACAATGAGCAGTCCTTC. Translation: CASSLGGAEYNEQSF.

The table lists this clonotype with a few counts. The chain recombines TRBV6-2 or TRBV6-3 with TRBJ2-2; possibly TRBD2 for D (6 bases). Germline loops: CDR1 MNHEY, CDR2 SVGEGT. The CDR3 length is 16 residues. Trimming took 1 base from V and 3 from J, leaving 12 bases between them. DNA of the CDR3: TGTGCCAGCAGTTACTTCGGGGGTGGGGACACCGGGGAGCTGTTTTTT. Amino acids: CASSYFGGGDTGELFF.

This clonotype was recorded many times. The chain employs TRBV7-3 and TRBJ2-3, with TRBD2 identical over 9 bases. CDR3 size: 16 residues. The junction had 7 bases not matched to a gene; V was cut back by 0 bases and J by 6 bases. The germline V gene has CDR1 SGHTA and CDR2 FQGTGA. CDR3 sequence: CASSLTGGRAADTQYF. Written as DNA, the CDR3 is TGTGCCAGCAGCTTAACGGGCGGGAGGGCCGCGGATACGCAGTATTTT.

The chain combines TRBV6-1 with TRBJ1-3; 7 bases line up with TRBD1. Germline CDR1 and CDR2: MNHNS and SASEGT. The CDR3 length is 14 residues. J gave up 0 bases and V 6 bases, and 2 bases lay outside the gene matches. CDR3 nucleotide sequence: TGTGCCAGCAGGGGGACAGACTCTGGAAACACCATATATTTT. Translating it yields CASRGTDSGNTIYF.

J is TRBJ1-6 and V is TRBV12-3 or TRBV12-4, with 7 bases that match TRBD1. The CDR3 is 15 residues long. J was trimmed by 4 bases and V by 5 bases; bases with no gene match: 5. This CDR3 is CASSAPTGYNSPLHF. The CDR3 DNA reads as TGTGCCAGCAGTGCCCCGACAGGGTATAATTCACCCCTCCACTTT.

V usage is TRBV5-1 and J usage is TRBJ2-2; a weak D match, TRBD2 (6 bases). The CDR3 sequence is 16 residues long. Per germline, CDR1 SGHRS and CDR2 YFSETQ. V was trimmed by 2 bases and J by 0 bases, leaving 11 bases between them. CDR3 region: CASSFRRVSNTGELFF. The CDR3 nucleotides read TGCGCCAGCAGCTTTCGGAGGGTCTCGAACACCGGGGAGCTGTTTTTT.

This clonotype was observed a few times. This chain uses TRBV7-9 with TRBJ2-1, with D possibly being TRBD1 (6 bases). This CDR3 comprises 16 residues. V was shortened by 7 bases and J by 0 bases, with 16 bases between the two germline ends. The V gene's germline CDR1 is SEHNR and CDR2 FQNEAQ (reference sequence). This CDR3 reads CASNKLGTTSYNEQFF. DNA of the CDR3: TGTGCCAGCAACAAACTCGGGACAACCTCCTACAATGAGCAGTTCTTC.

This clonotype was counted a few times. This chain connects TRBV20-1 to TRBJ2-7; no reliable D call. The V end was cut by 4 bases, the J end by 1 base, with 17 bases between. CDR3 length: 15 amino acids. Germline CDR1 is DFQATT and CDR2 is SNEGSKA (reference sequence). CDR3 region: CSATKKGSMSYEQYF. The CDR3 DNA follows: TGCAGTGCTACGAAGAAGGGTTCTATGTCCTACGAGCAGTACTTC.

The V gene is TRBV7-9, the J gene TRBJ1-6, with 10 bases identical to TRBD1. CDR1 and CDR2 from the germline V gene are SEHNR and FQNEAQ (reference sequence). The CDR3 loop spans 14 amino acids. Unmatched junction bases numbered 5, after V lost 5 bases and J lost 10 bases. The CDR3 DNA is TGTGCCAGCAGCGCGGGACAGGGGAGCTCACCCCTCCACTTT. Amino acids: CASSAGQGSSPLHF. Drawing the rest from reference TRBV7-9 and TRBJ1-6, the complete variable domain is DTGVSQNPRHKITKRGQNVTFRCDPISEHNRLYWYRQTLGQGPEFLTYFQNEAQLEKSRLLSDRFSAERPKGSFSTLEIQRTEQGDSAMYLCASSAGQGSSPLHFGNGTRLTVT.

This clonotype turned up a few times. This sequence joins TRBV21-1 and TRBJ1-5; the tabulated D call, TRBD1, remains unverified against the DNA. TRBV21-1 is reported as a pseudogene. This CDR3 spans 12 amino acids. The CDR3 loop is CASSTGCQPQHF. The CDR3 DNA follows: TGTGCCAGCAGCACAGGGTGCCAGCCCCAGCATTTT.

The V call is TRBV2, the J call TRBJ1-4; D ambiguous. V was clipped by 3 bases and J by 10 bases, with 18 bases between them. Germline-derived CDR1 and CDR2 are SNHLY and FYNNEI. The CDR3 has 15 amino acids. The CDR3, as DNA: TGTGCCAGCAGTGATCCTAGCCGGGTTGGCGGAAAACTGTTTTTT. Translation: CASSDPSRVGGKLFF.

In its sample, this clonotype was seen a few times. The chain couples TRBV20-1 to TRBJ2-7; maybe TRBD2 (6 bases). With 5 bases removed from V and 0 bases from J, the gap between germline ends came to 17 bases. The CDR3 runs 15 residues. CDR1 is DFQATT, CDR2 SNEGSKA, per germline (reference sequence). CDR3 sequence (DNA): TGCAGTGCTTCTAAGGGTAGCGGAATCTCCTACGAGCAGTACTTC. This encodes CSASKGSGISYEQYF.

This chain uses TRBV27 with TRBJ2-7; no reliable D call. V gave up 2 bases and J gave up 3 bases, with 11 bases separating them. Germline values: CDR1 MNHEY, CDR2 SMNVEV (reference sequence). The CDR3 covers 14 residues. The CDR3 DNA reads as TGTGCCAGCAGTTTAAGGTTTGGGTTCTACGAGCAGTACTTC. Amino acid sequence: CASSLRFGFYEQYF.

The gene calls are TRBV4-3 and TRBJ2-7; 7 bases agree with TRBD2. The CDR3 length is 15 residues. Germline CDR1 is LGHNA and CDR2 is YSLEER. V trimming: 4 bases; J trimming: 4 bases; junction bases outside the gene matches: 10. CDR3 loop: CASSLALAGAYEQYF. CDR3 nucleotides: TGCGCCAGCAGCCTTGCGCTGGCGGGAGCGTACGAGCAGTACTTC.

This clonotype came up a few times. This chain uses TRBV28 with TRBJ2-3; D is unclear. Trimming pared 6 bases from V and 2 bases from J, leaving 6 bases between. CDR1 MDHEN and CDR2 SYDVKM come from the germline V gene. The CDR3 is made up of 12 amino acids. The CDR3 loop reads CASSTHTDTQYF. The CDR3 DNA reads TGTGCCAGCAGCACACACACAGATACGCAGTATTTT.